Listed here is a single TCR beta chain. Original processing methods: Amplified reference gene primers provided the basis for estimating nucleated cell counts. Produced via immunoSEQ multiplex PCR; TCRdb's table is partial and in-frame only. D and trimming were read from the DNA, whereas the V and J calls and clone size are those reported in that table. The table lists about 170,000 clones, under 90% of them singletons, with more than 14% in the top ten. This specimen belongs to a study of blood T cell repertoires in COVID-19. Study as a whole: PBMCs, B-cell-depleted T cells, or T cells were the source of the cDNA or gDNA that made up the material.

Trimming removed 6 bases at V and 1 base at J, with 10 bases between. This CDR3 is 15 amino acids long. Germline lookup yields CDR1 SGHAT and CDR2 FQNNGV. Seattle-derived patients entered the study during active infection and were followed longitudinally. Sample: peripheral blood. The receptor comes from a woman in her 70s with COVID-19, enrolled during active disease. The chain combines TRBV11-2 with TRBJ1-6; possibly TRBD1 for D (5 bases). This CDR3 reads CASSRQPSYNSPLHF. DNA for the CDR3: TGTGCCAGCAGTCGACAGCCGTCCTATAATTCACCCCTCCACTTT.